This T cell receptor (beta chain) is from a study of identical twins. TCRdb itself ran the 5' RACE reads through MiXCR, one entry per CDR3 protein. In the table there are approximately 590,000 distinct CDR3 sequences, 9.6% of which are singletons. Trimming removed 7 bases at V and 7 bases at J, with 14 bases between. Per the germline V gene, CDR1 is SQVTM and CDR2 is ANQGSEA. The CDR3 is 12 amino acids. This clonotype occurred a few times. These same data were also listed under a study on yellow fever vaccine responses in identical twins.

The sequencing input was PBMCs. The chain uses TRBV29-1 and TRBJ2-1; the D gene could be TRBD1 or TRBD2 (6 bases each). The sequence came from a woman in her late teens or twenties in good health. CDR3 residues: CSAGGGRNEQFF. CDR3 nucleotide sequence: TGCAGCGCCGGTGGGGGGCGGAATGAGCAGTTCTTC.